The 16 T cell receptor beta chains listed next were all sequenced from one sample in a study of OX40 agonist ivuxolimab in advanced cancers. Sequencing used immunoSEQ multiplex PCR; TCRdb keeps in-frame clones, though not all of them. This table holds about 110,000 clones, approximately 90% found once. The material was CD4+ or CD8+ T cells sorted from blood, obtained in a trial of the OX40 agonist ivuxolimab. These receptors originate from an adult with an advanced solid tumor such as melanoma, head and neck, liver or kidney cancer.

The CDR3 sequence is CASQGQGNTEAFF. CDR3 nucleotides: TGCGCCAGCCAAGGGCAGGGGAACACTGAAGCTTTCTTT. The chain couples TRBV5-1 to TRBJ1-1; perhaps TRBD1 as D (5 bases). The CDR3 has 13 residues. Germline V gene lookup returns CDR1 SGHRS and CDR2 YFSETQ. V was clipped by 7 bases and J by 1 base, with 11 bases between them.

The chain recombines TRBV6-4 with TRBJ2-3; the D is unclear. Germline V gives CDR1 MRHNA, CDR2 SNTAGT. V was trimmed by 6 bases and J by 8 bases, leaving 12 bases between them. CDR3 length: 12 amino acids. The CDR3 is CASSSDFGTQYF. CDR3 DNA: TGTGCCAGCAGCTCAGACTTCGGTACGCAGTATTTT.

This clone has just one count. The V and J genes are TRBV18 and TRBJ1-5; D remains unclear. CDR3 size: 16 residues. Germline loops: CDR1 KGHSH, CDR2 LQKENI. V shed 3 bases and J shed 3 bases, with 15 bases lying between them. CDR3 DNA sequence: TGTGCCAGCTCACCGCGAGAGAGCAGTGTCAATCAGCCCCAGCATTTT. Its protein is CASSPRESSVNQPQHF.

CDR3 nucleotides: TGCGCCAGCAGTGGAGCGCCAGCCTACGAGCAGTACTTC. Protein sequence: CASSGAPAYEQYF. The chain carries TRBV10-1 and TRBJ2-7; D is uncertain. The V end was cut by 4 bases, the J end by 2 bases, with 9 bases between. Germline V CDR1 and CDR2: WNHNN, SYGVQD (reference sequence). The CDR3 consists of 13 residues.

V gene TRBV6-4 combines with J gene TRBJ1-1, with a tentative D call TRBD1 (6 bases). CDR3 length equals 14 residues. Deletions cut 5 bases from V and 5 bases from J, with 15 bases between. Germline assignment: CDR1 MRHNA and CDR2 SNTAGT. CDR3 residues: CASSNPPGETEAFF. CDR3 DNA sequence: TGTGCCAGCAGTAACCCCCCAGGGGAGACTGAAGCTTTCTTT.

The CDR3 sequence: CASSEREGQDEQYF. The CDR3 DNA follows: TGTGCCAGCTCAGAGCGGGAGGGGCAGGACGAGCAGTACTTC. The chain uses TRBV18 and TRBJ2-7, with 10 bases fitting TRBD2. The CDR3 sequence is 14 residues long. The trim removed 5 bases at V and 5 bases at J, leaving 6 bases unmatched. Germline CDR1 KGHSH, CDR2 LQKENI.

This clone was picked up one time. V gene TRBV6-4 combines with J gene TRBJ2-2; D is perhaps TRBD1 or TRBD2 (6 bases each). The CDR3 sequence is 17 residues long. V was trimmed by 5 bases and J by 4 bases, leaving 20 bases between them. CDR1 is MRHNA, CDR2 SNTAGT, per germline. In nucleotides, the CDR3 is TGTGCCAGCAGTCCCGGGACAACGGACTACCTCACCGGGGAGCTGTTTTTT. This encodes CASSPGTTDYLTGELFF.

V and J are TRBV2 and TRBJ2-3; D unresolved. Germline assignment: CDR1 SNHLY and CDR2 FYNNEI. The V end lost 5 bases, the J end lost 4 bases, and 10 bases lay between the germline ends. This CDR3 has 13 residues. The CDR3 is CASSSGGADTQYF. The CDR3 coding sequence is TGTGCCAGCAGTTCAGGTGGGGCAGATACGCAGTATTTT.

CDR3: CASSSRPTGSSNSPLHF. In nucleotides, the CDR3 is TGCGCCAGCAGCAGCCGACCGACAGGGTCGAGCAATTCACCCCTCCACTTT. This sequence joins TRBV5-1 and TRBJ1-6; 7 bases line up with TRBD1. This CDR3 is 17 amino acids long. With V trimmed by 4 bases and J by 7 bases, 14 bases remained unmatched. The germline V gene encodes CDR1 SGHRS and CDR2 YFSETQ.

The chain carries TRBV10-3 and TRBJ1-2, with D maybe TRBD1 (5 bases). V lost 6 bases and J 4 bases, leaving 9 bases between the germline ends. The CDR3 sequence is 12 residues long. Germline V CDR1 and CDR2: ENHRY, SYGVKD. CDR3 protein: CAIRGTSYGYTF. CDR3 DNA sequence: TGTGCCATCAGGGGGACTAGCTATGGCTACACCTTC.

The CDR3 spells CAWRTVIGEQYF. The CDR3 nucleotides read TGTGCCTGGAGGACGGTGATCGGGGAGCAGTACTTC. The V call is TRBV30, the J call TRBJ2-7; D gene unclear. The CDR3 runs 12 residues. Trimming removed 3 bases at V and 7 bases at J, with 13 bases between. CDR1 and CDR2 (germline): GTSNPN, SVGIG (reference sequence).

This clone has more than one count but fewer than ten. The chain has TRBV5-4 and TRBJ2-5; D ambiguous. The germline V gene encodes CDR1 SGHNT and CDR2 YYREEE (reference sequence). This CDR3 has 14 residues. Trimming took off 2 bases at V and 5 bases at J, with 13 bases between the two ends. CDR3 nucleotide sequence: TGTGCCAGCAGCTTTATGGACCGGTGGGAGACCCAGTACTTC. Its protein is CASSFMDRWETQYF.

The chain has TRBV2 and TRBJ1-1; 9 bases fit TRBD1. The CDR3 contains 16 residues. V was clipped by 1 base and J by 2 bases; unmatched bases: 5. Germline loops: CDR1 SNHLY, CDR2 FYNNEI. As DNA, the CDR3 is TGTGCCAGCAGTGAAGATCAGGACAGGGGAAACACTGAAGCTTTCTTT. Translated, it gives CASSEDQDRGNTEAFF.

The gene calls are TRBV6-4 and TRBJ1-5; 8 nucleotides match TRBD1. V dropped 6 bases and J dropped 7; count of bases not matched to a gene: 14. Germline-derived CDR1 and CDR2 are MRHNA and SNTAGT. The CDR3 consists of 16 residues. CDR3 loop: CASRDRWTGSGQPQHF. Here the CDR3 DNA reads TGTGCCAGCAGGGATCGGTGGACAGGGTCTGGCCAGCCCCAGCATTTT.

This clone was seen once. This chain connects TRBV7-3 to TRBJ2-1; D perhaps matches TRBD2 (6 bases). The CDR3 is 16 residues long. The V gene lost 1 base and the J gene lost 5 bases, with 15 bases spanning the gap. Germline V gene data show CDR1 as SGHTA and CDR2 as FQGTGA. The CDR3 is CASSLNGLRADNEQFF. The CDR3 nucleotides are TGTGCCAGCAGCTTAAATGGACTACGGGCGGACAATGAGCAGTTCTTC.

The V gene is TRBV7-9, the J gene TRBJ1-2; D perhaps matches TRBD1 (5 bases). Trimming took off 3 bases at V and 8 bases at J, with 16 bases between the two ends. Per germline, CDR1 SEHNR and CDR2 FQNEAQ (reference sequence). The CDR3 contains 14 residues. CDR3 protein: CASSFPGTPDGYTF. CDR3 DNA sequence: TGTGCCAGCAGCTTCCCCGGGACTCCCGACGGCTACACCTTC.